This T cell receptor (beta chain) originates from a study of T cells in Graves' hyperthyroidism and ophthalmopathy. On the study more broadly: The blood sample was taken at first diagnosis, before treatment began.

The CDR3 length is 15 residues. V gave up 1 base and J gave up 2 bases; unmatched junction bases: 5. Germline CDR1 is SGHTA and CDR2 is FQGNSA. Overall study findings and caveats: Blood held most thyroid clonotypes expanded above 0.001 frequency.

This clonotype was recorded at least ten times. Its antigen remains unidentified. TCR beta CDR3 regions were amplified from RNA transcripts. During a first-round RT-PCR of the TCR CDR3, the HTBI primer set was used. TCRdb itself ran the multiplex PCR reads through MiXCR, one entry per CDR3 protein. This sample has about 590,000 distinct CDR3 sequences, with approximately 15% found just once. The chain joins TRBV7-2 to TRBJ2-7, with 7 positions matching TRBD1. Source material: blood. The clonotype comes from a woman aged 18-35 years with Graves' ophthalmopathy. Here the CDR3 DNA reads TGTGCCAGCAGCTTAGTGAAGGACAGGCCCTACGAGCAGTACTTC. Its protein product is CASSLVKDRPYEQYF.